This T cell receptor (beta chain) was captured by sequencing in a study of blood T cell repertoires in COVID-19. Some clones are missing from TCRdb's copy, which holds only in-frame ones; the method was immunoSEQ multiplex PCR. The profile shows around 210,000 clones, about 80% of them singletons. CDR1 is SGHTA and CDR2 is FQGTGA in the germline V gene. Trimming took 0 bases from V and 8 from J; bases not matched to a gene: 11. The CDR3 covers 16 residues. This receptor was obtained from a woman older than 75 with COVID-19, enrolled during active disease. The sequencing sample was made of peripheral blood. V is TRBV7-3 and J is TRBJ1-2, with 8 bases aligning to TRBD1. Here the CDR3 DNA reads TGTGCCAGCAGCTTAACCGGGCAGGGGGCGCGTATGGGCTACACCTTC. The encoded protein is CASSLTGQGARMGYTF.